The rows below give T cell receptor beta chains drawn from one sample of a study of PD-1 blockade in classical Hodgkin lymphoma. Data came from immunoSEQ multiplex PCR; TCRdb stores just in-frame clones and leaves some out. In the table there are 25,000 or so clones, more than 60% of which are singletons. The sample here was CD4+ T cells from blood, taken at baseline. All receptors derive from a human donor with classical Hodgkin lymphoma. Each CDR3 is given with its conserved first and last residue. The order of the fields is D gene, clone size, V gene, J gene, CDR3 protein, CDR3 DNA. The D gene is left open where the match is weak. Part of the rows lack a size; the others show once, few, many or a class for expanded clones.

d_call: TRBD2; clone_size: -; v_call: TRBV6-1; j_call: TRBJ2-3; cdr3_aa: CASSEWGAGGQDTQYF; cdr3_nt: TGTGCCAGCAGTGAATGGGGAGCGGGGGGGCAAGATACGCAGTATTTT
d_call: TRBD2; clone_size: -; v_call: TRBV27; j_call: TRBJ2-3; cdr3_aa: CASSLIGTSLTSTDTQYF; cdr3_nt: TGTGCCAGCAGTCTTATTGGGACTAGTCTGACTAGCACAGATACGCAGTATTTT
d_call: TRBD1; clone_size: -; v_call: TRBV28; j_call: TRBJ2-3; cdr3_aa: CASSLSPGTGGPDTQYF; cdr3_nt: TGTGCCAGCAGTTTATCCCCCGGGACAGGGGGCCCAGATACGCAGTATTTT
d_call: TRBD2; clone_size: -; v_call: TRBV5-1; j_call: TRBJ2-3; cdr3_aa: CASSFSGGDYTQYF; cdr3_nt: TGCGCCAGCAGCTTTAGCGGGGGGGATTATACGCAGTATTTT
d_call: -; clone_size: -; v_call: TRBV6-6; j_call: TRBJ2-7; cdr3_aa: CASSTVGSEQYF; cdr3_nt: TGTGCCAGCAGCACGGTTGGATCCGAGCAGTACTTC
d_call: -; clone_size: -; v_call: TRBV7-5; j_call: TRBJ1-5; cdr3_aa: CVRSLETDSNQPQHF; cdr3_nt: TGTGTCAGAAGCTTAGAGACCGACAGCAATCAGCCCCAGCATTTT
d_call: TRBD2; clone_size: -; v_call: TRBV28; j_call: TRBJ2-1; cdr3_aa: CASTFLAGGHNEQFF; cdr3_nt: TGTGCCAGCACCTTTCTAGCGGGGGGGCACAATGAGCAGTTCTTC
d_call: TRBD1; clone_size: few; v_call: TRBV6-5; j_call: TRBJ1-6; cdr3_aa: CASSPRGWDSPLHF; cdr3_nt: TGTGCCAGCAGCCCCAGGGGGTGGGATTCACCCCTCCACTTT
d_call: -; clone_size: -; v_call: TRBV5-6; j_call: TRBJ2-2; cdr3_aa: CASSRWTNTGELFF; cdr3_nt: TGTGCCAGCAGCCGATGGACCAACACCGGGGAGCTGTTTTTT
d_call: TRBD2; clone_size: -; v_call: TRBV30; j_call: TRBJ2-5; cdr3_aa: CAWSVGLAGGETQYF; cdr3_nt: TGTGCCTGGAGTGTAGGACTAGCGGGGGGAGAGACCCAGTACTTC
d_call: -; clone_size: -; v_call: TRBV6-5; j_call: TRBJ1-1; cdr3_aa: CASSSRGGRGNTEAFF; cdr3_nt: TGTGCCAGCAGTTCCCGAGGGGGGCGGGGGAACACTGAAGCTTTCTTT
d_call: -; clone_size: -; v_call: TRBV2; j_call: TRBJ1-2; cdr3_aa: CASSEGVNYGYTF; cdr3_nt: TGTGCCAGCAGTGAAGGGGTTAACTATGGCTACACCTTC
d_call: -; clone_size: -; v_call: TRBV30; j_call: TRBJ2-2; cdr3_aa: CAWRTTYTGELFF; cdr3_nt: TGTGCCTGGAGGACTACATACACCGGGGAGCTGTTTTTT
d_call: TRBD1; clone_size: -; v_call: TRBV7-9; j_call: TRBJ1-6; cdr3_aa: CASSAGQGDYSPLHF; cdr3_nt: TGTGCCAGCAGCGCCGGACAGGGAGATTATTCACCCCTCCACTTT
d_call: TRBD1; clone_size: -; v_call: TRBV10-3; j_call: TRBJ2-2; cdr3_aa: CAISERTGTTNTGELFF; cdr3_nt: TGTGCCATCAGTGAAAGGACAGGGACAACGAACACCGGGGAGCTGTTTTTT
d_call: -; clone_size: -; v_call: TRBV11-2; j_call: TRBJ1-3; cdr3_aa: CASSLDYVSGNTIYF; cdr3_nt: TGTGCCAGCAGCTTAGACTACGTCTCTGGAAACACCATATATTTT
d_call: TRBD1; clone_size: -; v_call: TRBV10-3; j_call: TRBJ2-6; cdr3_aa: CAIRAPDRGGPGANVLTF; cdr3_nt: TGTGCCATCAGAGCCCCGGACAGGGGGGGCCCTGGGGCCAACGTCCTGACTTTC
d_call: -; clone_size: -; v_call: TRBV20-1; j_call: TRBJ1-1; cdr3_aa: CSANPNTEAFF; cdr3_nt: TGCAGTGCTAACCCAAACACTGAAGCTTTCTTT
d_call: TRBD2; clone_size: -; v_call: TRBV10-3; j_call: TRBJ2-1; cdr3_aa: CAISEGTSGVGGYNEQFF; cdr3_nt: TGTGCCATCAGTGAGGGGACTAGCGGGGTCGGAGGCTACAATGAGCAGTTCTTC
d_call: TRBD2; clone_size: -; v_call: TRBV29-1; j_call: TRBJ2-5; cdr3_aa: CSVEGRTSQETQYF; cdr3_nt: TGCAGCGTTGAAGGGAGGACTAGCCAAGAGACCCAGTACTTC
d_call: -; clone_size: -; v_call: TRBV11-2; j_call: TRBJ2-7; cdr3_aa: CASSPDSRYEQYF; cdr3_nt: TGTGCCAGCAGCCCGGACAGCCGCTACGAGCAGTACTTC
d_call: -; clone_size: -; v_call: TRBV6-5; j_call: TRBJ2-5; cdr3_aa: CASSYWGFRDQETQYF; cdr3_nt: TGTGCCAGCAGTTACTGGGGATTCAGGGACCAAGAGACCCAGTACTTC